This T cell receptor beta chain derives from a study of identical twins. MiXCR was run by TCRdb on the 5' RACE reads, yielding one entry per CDR3 protein. The data show about 240,000 distinct CDR3 sequences, around 7.6% seen once. Trimming removed 2 bases at V and 1 base at J, with 12 bases between. Germline V CDR1 and CDR2: MDHEN, SYDVKM. CDR3 length: 15 amino acids. This clonotype appeared many times. Separately, the same data were catalogued under a study of yellow fever vaccine responses in identical twins.

The sample taken for sequencing was CD8+ T cells sorted from blood. J is TRBJ2-7 and V is TRBV28; weak D call: TRBD1 (6 bases). This clonotype originated in a woman between 18 and 29 years old in good health. The CDR3 DNA reads as TGTGCCAGCAGTTTAAGGACAGCGGTATCCTACGAGCAGTACTTC. Translated: CASSLRTAVSYEQYF. Full variable domain (remainder filled in from reference TRBV28 and TRBJ2-7): DVKVTQSSRYLVKRTGEKVFLECVQDMDHENMFWYRQDPGLGLRLIYFSYDVKMKEKGDIPEGYSVSREKKERFSLILESASTNQTSMYLCASSLRTAVSYEQYFGPGTRLTVT.